What follows describes a single T cell receptor (beta chain). No antigen is known for it. The sample is drawn from a study of shared clonotypes between healthy human individuals. Study outcomes and limitations: Among donors, sharing of clonotypes was expected to be affected by sequencing depth.

The quantity of DNA used in unsorted PBMC replicate PCRs was 250 to 350 ng, corresponding to about 30,000 T cell genomes. Measured with immunoSEQ multiplex PCR; TCRdb has only the in-frame clones, and not every one. The sample includes about 480,000 clones, approximately 79% of them seen just once. Donation came from healthy HIV-negative adults that had no recent acute infections or vaccinations. Sequencing was carried out using PBMCs. This clonotype originated in a middle-aged woman in good health. Some clones in this sample may be carry-over from other donors' samples.

The CDR3 coding sequence is TGTGCCAGCAGTCCCAATGGGGGGGAGCTGTTTTTT. Translated, it gives CASSPNGGELFF. The rearrangement uses TRBV27 and TRBJ2-2; D is unresolved. V was shortened by 5 bases and J by 8 bases, with 9 bases between the two germline ends. The CDR3 covers 12 residues. Germline values: CDR1 MNHEY, CDR2 SMNVEV (reference sequence).